These 27 T cell receptor beta chains were all obtained from the same sample, sequenced in a study of cytomegalovirus exposure and HLA in healthy donors. 60 Vbeta and 13 Jbeta primers were used in PCR. Some clones are missing from TCRdb's copy, which holds only in-frame ones; the method was immunoSEQ multiplex PCR. The table shows some 190,000 clones, with roughly 81% occurring only once. Sequenced input: PBMCs. The receptor source for this set is a woman aged 30 to 39 in good health and CMV-seropositive.

This chain links TRBV18 with TRBJ1-2; D uncertain. V lost 3 bases and J lost 5, with 16 bases in between. The CDR3 extends over 15 amino acids. Germline lookup yields CDR1 KGHSH and CDR2 LQKENI. CDR3 in DNA: TGTGCCAGCTCACCGGTGAGGGCGGAATTTTATGGCTACACCTTC. The encoded protein is CASSPVRAEFYGYTF.

This clone has a handful of counts. The gene calls are TRBV28 and TRBJ1-5, with 7 bases identical to TRBD1. The trim removed 5 bases at V and 3 bases at J, leaving 10 bases unmatched. Germline CDR1 MDHEN, CDR2 SYDVKM. The CDR3 runs to 16 residues. CDR3 in amino acids: CASSLGRDRPNQPQHF. In DNA form, the CDR3 reads TGTGCCAGCAGTCTAGGCCGGGACAGACCCAATCAGCCCCAGCATTTT.

This sequence joins TRBV6-4 and TRBJ2-2; weak D call: TRBD2 (5 bases). The CDR3 has 13 residues. The ends were cut back, 3 bases at V and 6 bases at J, with 8 bases in the middle. CDR1 and CDR2 (germline): MRHNA, SNTAGT. The CDR3 here is CASSERVPGELFF. In DNA form, the CDR3 reads TGTGCCAGCAGTGAGAGGGTTCCCGGGGAGCTGTTTTTT.

The chain joins TRBV27 to TRBJ1-6; maybe TRBD1 (5 bases). With 6 bases removed from V and 3 bases from J, the gap between germline ends came to 9 bases. CDR3 length: 14 amino acids. Germline CDR1 and CDR2: MNHEY and SMNVEV (reference sequence). For the CDR3, the DNA is TGTGCCAGCAGGCAGGGTAGCTATAATTCACCCCTCCACTTT. This translates into CASRQGSYNSPLHF.

CDR3 nucleotides: TGTGCCAGCAGCCGAAGGGGGACAGGGGACCACGAGCAGTACTTC. This gives the protein CASSRRGTGDHEQYF. This chain uses TRBV9 with TRBJ2-7, with 10 bases identical to TRBD1. CDR3 size: 15 residues. J was trimmed by 5 bases and V by 4 bases; bases with no gene match: 9. Germline CDR1 reads SGDLS; CDR2 reads YYNGEE.

This chain uses TRBV25-1 with TRBJ2-3; D ambiguous. Trimming cost V 5 bases and J 6 bases, with 6 bases left between them. The CDR3 runs to 11 residues. Germline assignment: CDR1 MGHDK and CDR2 SYGVNS. The CDR3 region is CASSSFDTQYF. In DNA form, the CDR3 reads TGTGCCAGCAGTTCCTTTGATACGCAGTATTTT.

The chain combines TRBV28 with TRBJ2-7; the D gene is possibly TRBD1 (6 bases). Germline V gene sequence: CDR1 MDHEN, CDR2 SYDVKM. Trimming pared 0 bases from V and 2 bases from J, leaving 14 bases between. This CDR3 region has 16 residues. Written as DNA, the CDR3 is TGTGCCAGCAGTTTATGGGGGGCAGGAAGGGCCTACGAGCAGTACTTC. It specifies CASSLWGAGRAYEQYF.

CDR3 in amino acids: CASSQGLAGGWETQYF. The CDR3 nucleotides are TGCGCCAGCAGCCAAGGACTAGCGGGAGGGTGGGAGACCCAGTACTTC. The V gene is TRBV5-1, the J gene TRBJ2-5; 15 bases align to TRBD2. The CDR3 consists of 16 residues. Germline CDR1 reads SGHRS; CDR2 reads YFSETQ. V lost 4 bases and J lost 5; bases outside the gene matches: 6.

The V call is TRBV27, the J call TRBJ2-7, with D maybe TRBD1 (6 bases). Between the trimmed V and J ends, which lost 2 bases and 4 bases, there was a span of 12 bases. Per the germline V gene, CDR1 is MNHEY and CDR2 is SMNVEV (reference sequence). CDR3 length equals 14 residues. In DNA, the CDR3 is TGTGCCAGCAGTTTACAGGGGTGGAATTACGAGCAGTACTTC. Translating it yields CASSLQGWNYEQYF.

The genes are TRBV5-6 and TRBJ1-6; 10 bases match TRBD1. With V trimmed by 4 bases and J by 9 bases, 7 bases remained unmatched. The germline gives CDR1 SGHDT, CDR2 YYEEEE. There are 15 residues in the CDR3. The CDR3 sequence: CASSPGQGPFSPLHF. The CDR3 DNA reads as TGTGCCAGCAGCCCGGGACAGGGGCCGTTTTCACCCCTCCACTTT.

CDR3 sequence: CASGPGDSDEQYF. CDR3 DNA: TGTGCTAGTGGCCCAGGGGACAGTGACGAGCAGTACTTC. The V and J genes are TRBV12-5 and TRBJ2-7; the match to TRBD1 covers 7 bases. V lost 6 bases, J lost 5 bases, and 7 bases stayed unmatched. Germline CDR1 is LGHNT and CDR2 is FRNRAP. The CDR3 length is 13 residues.

The chain links TRBV15 to TRBJ1-5, with D maybe TRBD1 (5 bases). There are 15 residues in the CDR3. Germline V gene sequence: CDR1 LNHNV, CDR2 YYDKDF (reference sequence). V lost 5 bases and J lost 1, with 12 bases in between. The CDR3 spells CATSGGTGSNQPQHF. The CDR3 bases are TGTGCCACCAGCGGGGGGACGGGAAGCAATCAGCCCCAGCATTTT.

This CDR3 reads CASRSWDTNANTEAFF. CDR3 bases: TGTGCCAGCAGGTCTTGGGACACAAACGCCAACACTGAAGCTTTCTTT. The V call is TRBV27, the J call TRBJ1-1; TRBD1 might be the D (6 bases). CDR1 and CDR2 (germline): MNHEY, SMNVEV (reference sequence). The CDR3 is 16 amino acids. V was cut by 6 bases and J by 2 bases, with 19 bases left in between.

Here the CDR3 DNA reads TGTGCCAGCAGGGGGCGGGGTGGGTTGAACACCGGGGAGCTGTTTTTT. Residues: CASRGRGGLNTGELFF. The chain couples TRBV11-2 to TRBJ2-2, with D possibly TRBD2 on 6 matching bases. Germline lookup yields CDR1 SGHAT and CDR2 FQNNGV. The CDR3 covers 16 residues. Trimming removed 6 bases at V and 1 base at J, with 15 bases between.

This sequence joins TRBV29-1 and TRBJ2-7; possibly TRBD1 for D (6 bases). The V gene's germline CDR1 is SQVTM and CDR2 ANQGSEA. V shed 5 bases and J shed 3 bases, with 14 bases lying between them. The CDR3 totals 13 residues. CDR3 nucleotides: TGCAGCGTTCAGGCTAGCAGGGGCTACGAGCAGTACTTC. It encodes CSVQASRGYEQYF.

The CDR3 DNA is TGTGCCAGTCTCGGTCGTGTTGGCACTGAAGCTTTCTTT. This codes for CASLGRVGTEAFF. The chain carries TRBV19 and TRBJ1-1; D gene unclear. V lost 8 bases, J lost 4 bases, and 14 bases lay in between. Germline assignment: CDR1 LNHDA and CDR2 SQIVND (reference sequence). The CDR3 runs 13 residues.

J is TRBJ1-5 and V is TRBV15; 7 bases fit TRBD1. This CDR3 contains 15 residues. Germline V gene data show CDR1 as LNHNV and CDR2 as YYDKDF (reference sequence). The J segment lost 2 bases and the V segment lost 2 bases, leaving 3 bases of the junction unmatched. CDR3 DNA sequence: TGTGCCACCAGCAGACCTGGACAGGGCAATCAGCCCCAGCATTTT. Its translation: CATSRPGQGNQPQHF.

V usage is TRBV7-9 and J usage is TRBJ2-1; 7 bases line up with TRBD2. The J segment lost 5 bases and the V segment lost 1 base, leaving 5 bases of the junction unmatched. The CDR3 covers 15 residues. CDR1 is SEHNR, CDR2 FQNEAQ, per germline (reference sequence). CDR3 coding DNA: TGTGCCAGCAGCTTAGTGGGAGGGATGAACAATGAGCAGTTCTTC. This translates into CASSLVGGMNNEQFF.

This clone has more than one count but fewer than ten. The V call is TRBV28, the J call TRBJ2-3; D not resolved. Trimming stripped 6 bases from V and 1 base from J, with 14 bases between. CDR3 length: 15 residues. Germline V gene lookup returns CDR1 MDHEN and CDR2 SYDVKM. The CDR3 loop is CASRHDGLRTDTQYF. CDR3 nucleotide sequence: TGTGCCAGCAGACATGACGGGTTGCGCACAGATACGCAGTATTTT.

CDR3 sequence: CAITPTGDEQFF. Here the CDR3 DNA reads TGTGCCATCACCCCGACAGGAGATGAGCAGTTCTTC. This rearrangement joins TRBV10-3 to TRBJ2-1, with D possibly TRBD1 on 6 matching bases. The ends were cut back, 7 bases at V and 8 bases at J, with 12 bases in the middle. The germline CDR1 and CDR2 sequences are ENHRY and SYGVKD. This CDR3 contains 12 residues.

The V call is TRBV5-1, the J call TRBJ2-7; 9 nucleotides agree with TRBD1. V shed 2 bases and J 5 bases; nucleotides not matched to a gene: 5. In germline, CDR1 is SGHRS, CDR2 YFSETQ. CDR3 length equals 14 residues. For the CDR3, the DNA is TGCGCCAGCAGCTTACAGGGGGCACAGGACGAGCAGTACTTC. Protein product: CASSLQGAQDEQYF. The full variable domain, in which reference TRBV5-1 and TRBJ2-7 provide the parts outside the CDR3, is KAGVTQTPRYLIKTRGQQVTLSCSPISGHRSVSWYQQTPGQGLQFLFEYFSETQRNKGNFPGRFSGRQFSNSRSEMNVSTLELGDSALYLCASSLQGAQDEQYFGPGTRLTVT.

The chain has TRBV28 and TRBJ1-2; D possibly corresponds to TRBD1 (5 bases). From germline, CDR1 is MDHEN and CDR2 SYDVKM. The V gene lost 4 bases and the J gene lost 8 bases, with 23 bases spanning the gap. The CDR3 consists of 16 residues. The CDR3 region has the DNA TGTGCCAGCAGTTCCCCCCGAGGCTCACAGGTGGGCGGCTACACCTTC. It translates to CASSSPRGSQVGGYTF.

The chain carries TRBV11-3 and TRBJ2-3, with 10 bases that match TRBD1. CDR3 size: 15 residues. J was trimmed by 3 bases and V by 4 bases; bases with no gene match: 4. CDR1 and CDR2 (germline): SGHNT, YENEEA. The CDR3 DNA reads as TGTGCCAGCAGCTCCGGGACAGGGGCGACAGATACGCAGTATTTT. It yields the protein CASSSGTGATDTQYF.

The rearrangement joins TRBV29-1 to TRBJ2-4; weak D call: TRBD1 (6 bases). The CDR3 consists of 13 residues. Germline CDR1 and CDR2: SQVTM and ANQGSEA. The V end was cut by 4 bases, the J end by 5 bases, with 12 bases between. CDR3 amino acids: CSVGGQGQNIQYF. DNA for the CDR3: TGCAGCGTTGGTGGGCAGGGGCAAAACATTCAGTACTTC.

The J gene is TRBJ2-1, the V gene TRBV9; 8 positions agree with TRBD1. The V segment lost 0 bases and the J segment 7 bases; nucleotides outside the gene matches: 3. Per the germline V gene, CDR1 is SGDLS and CDR2 is YYNGEE. This CDR3 contains 14 residues. CDR3: CASSVGQGANEQFF. As DNA, the CDR3 is TGTGCCAGCAGCGTAGGGCAGGGGGCGAATGAGCAGTTCTTC.

J is TRBJ1-1 and V is TRBV30, with TRBD1 matching over 7 bases. The V and J ends lost 2 bases and 0 bases, in that order; junction bases with no gene match: 6. There are 15 residues in the CDR3. CDR1 and CDR2 from the germline V gene are GTSNPN and SVGIG (reference sequence). Here the CDR3 DNA reads TGTGCCTGGAGTCGGACAGGTTCCATGAACACTGAAGCTTTCTTT. Encoded protein: CAWSRTGSMNTEAFF.

The table lists this clone with a few counts. V gene TRBV7-9 combines with J gene TRBJ2-7, with 7 bases lining up with TRBD2. Germline V gene sequence: CDR1 SEHNR, CDR2 FQNEAQ (reference sequence). The CDR3 sequence is 15 residues long. J was trimmed by 0 bases and V by 2 bases; bases with no gene match: 4. CDR3 nucleotides: TGTGCCAGCAGCTTATCGGGCGGGGGCTCCTACGAGCAGTACTTC. This translates into CASSLSGGGSYEQYF. The variable domain in full, with the rest retrieved from reference TRBV7-9 and TRBJ2-7, is DTGVSQNPRHKITKRGQNVTFRCDPISEHNRLYWYRQTLGQGPEFLTYFQNEAQLEKSRLLSDRFSAERPKGSFSTLEIQRTEQGDSAMYLCASSLSGGGSYEQYFGPGTRLTVT.